This TCR beta chain is drawn from a study of CD8 T cells in ankylosing spondylitis (dated by TCRdb to about 2017). General notes on the study: To find TCR variants linked to disease, the study profiled T cell receptor beta repertoires in ankylosing spondylitis patients and healthy donors. In total, the full study cohort was made up of roughly 110 healthy donors and 20 to 25 ankylosing spondylitis patients. Peripheral blood was sampled, and synovial fluid was additionally collected from ankylosing spondylitis patients. Study-wide conclusions, independent of this receptor: The disease-linked clones had a CD8+ phenotype and were found at relatively low frequencies in peripheral blood. The disease-linked clones were reported to be significantly enriched in matched synovial fluid samples from ankylosing spondylitis patients. Some of the motif variants had been reported before in the synovial fluid and blood of reactive arthritis patients, a finding that suggests common disease-initiation mechanisms. Blood from ankylosing spondylitis patients appeared to be characterized by a TCR beta motif composed of under ten highly homologous amino acid variants.

Sequencing took place on an Illumina HiSeq 2500. Quantitative 5'-RACE with molecular barcodes was used to prepare TCR beta libraries. From the authors' description of their analysis: A new computational method based on a probabilistic model of VDJ rearrangement was used to identify disease-linked TCR variants. TCRdb reran the public reads through fastp at Q25 and MiXCR, keeping productive beta chains. Every CDR3 protein is listed once, alongside the most common genes and DNA of its rows. These V and J calls rely on TCRdb rather than the paper's analysis. The sample includes about 240,000 distinct CDR3 sequences, with about 10% observed a single time. The ten largest clones take up approximately 6.6% of the sample. Comments on this clonotype: Its antigen is currently not known. Base qualities are not at hand, and no much larger clone is one base apart.

The CDR3 sequence holds 13 residues, the cysteine and phenylalanine included. Only the CDR3 part of the read is kept: 39 bases, read in frame from the first base. In the germline V gene, CDR1 corresponds to SGHRS and CDR2 to YFSETQ. V was cut back by 4 bases and J by 4 bases, leaving a gap of 10 bases between them. The sequencing input was blood, either unsorted or a sorted T cell fraction (not recorded which). The clonotype originates from a male donor with ankylosing spondylitis or in good health (not recorded which). The chain is encoded by TRBV5-1 joined to TRBJ2-3; the D gene remains uncertain. The nucleotide sequence reads as follows: TGCGCCAGCAGCCACGAGACGGCAGATACGCAGTATTTT. This translates into CASSHETADTQYF.